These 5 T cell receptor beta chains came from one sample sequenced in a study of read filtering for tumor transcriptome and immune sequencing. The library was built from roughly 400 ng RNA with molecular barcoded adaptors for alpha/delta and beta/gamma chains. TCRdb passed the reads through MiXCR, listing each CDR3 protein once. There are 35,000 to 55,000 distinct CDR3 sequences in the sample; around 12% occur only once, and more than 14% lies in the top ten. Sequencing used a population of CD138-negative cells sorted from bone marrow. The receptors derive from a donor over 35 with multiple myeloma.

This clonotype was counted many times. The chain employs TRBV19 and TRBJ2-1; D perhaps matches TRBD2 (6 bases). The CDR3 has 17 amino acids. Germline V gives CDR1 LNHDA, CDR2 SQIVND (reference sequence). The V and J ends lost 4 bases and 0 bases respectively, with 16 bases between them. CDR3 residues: CASSNDGTPRSYNEQFF. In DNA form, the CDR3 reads TGTGCCAGTAGTAATGATGGGACTCCACGCTCCTACAATGAGCAGTTCTTC.

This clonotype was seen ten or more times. CDR3 in DNA: TGCAGTGCAGGCAGGGGGCTGAACACCGGGGAGCTGTTTTTT. This codes for CSAGRGLNTGELFF. The chain employs TRBV20-1 and TRBJ2-2; 8 bases are shared with TRBD1. Germline V gene lookup returns CDR1 DFQATT and CDR2 SNEGSKA (reference sequence). This CDR3 is built from 14 residues. The trim removed 6 bases at V and 1 base at J, leaving 4 bases unmatched.

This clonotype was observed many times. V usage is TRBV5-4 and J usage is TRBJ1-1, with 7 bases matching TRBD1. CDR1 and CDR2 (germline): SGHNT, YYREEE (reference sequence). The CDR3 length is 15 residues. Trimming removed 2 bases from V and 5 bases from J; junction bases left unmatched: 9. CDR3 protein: CASSFDRVSGTEAFF. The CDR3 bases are TGTGCCAGCAGCTTTGACAGGGTTTCGGGTACTGAAGCTTTCTTT.

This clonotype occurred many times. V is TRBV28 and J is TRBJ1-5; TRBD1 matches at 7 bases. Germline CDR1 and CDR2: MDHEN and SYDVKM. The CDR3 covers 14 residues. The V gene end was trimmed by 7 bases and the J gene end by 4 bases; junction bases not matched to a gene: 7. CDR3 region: CASTLGTDNQPQHF. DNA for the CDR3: TGTGCCAGCACCCTCGGGACAGATAATCAGCCCCAGCATTTT. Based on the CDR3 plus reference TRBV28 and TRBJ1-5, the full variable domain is DVKVTQSSRYLVKRTGEKVFLECVQDMDHENMFWYRQDPGLGLRLIYFSYDVKMKEKGDIPEGYSVSREKKERFSLILESASTNQTSMYLCASTLGTDNQPQHFGDGTRLSIL.

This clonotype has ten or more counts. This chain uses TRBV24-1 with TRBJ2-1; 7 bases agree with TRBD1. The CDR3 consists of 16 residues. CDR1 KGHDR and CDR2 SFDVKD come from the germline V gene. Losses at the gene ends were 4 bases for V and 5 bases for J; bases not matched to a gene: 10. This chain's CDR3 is CATSDQPGQLNNEQFF. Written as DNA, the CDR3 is TGTGCCACCAGTGACCAACCGGGACAGCTCAACAATGAGCAGTTCTTC.